This is a list of T cell receptor beta chains from one sample in a study of vaccination effects on CD4 cells after COVID-19. Sequenced by immunoSEQ multiplex PCR; TCRdb stores in-frame clones only, minus some. The table records approximately 30,000 clones, approximately 68% of them present only once. Which antigens these TCRs recognize remains unknown. Sequencing was performed on CD4+ T cells from PBMCs cultured with HCoV-229E spike peptides, taken before COVID-19 vaccination. The receptor source for this set is a human donor who received a COVID-19 vaccine. Both conserved end residues are part of each CDR3. Each record gives: clone size, D gene, V gene, J gene, CDR3 protein, CDR3 DNA. D genes are given only for firm matches. Some rows have no size entry. The others give once, few or many, or a class for an expanded clone.

>.|TRBD1|TRBV19|TRBJ1-5
CASSISSRGQGQPQHF
TGTGCCAGTAGTATTTCGTCCAGGGGGCAGGGGCAGCCCCAGCATTTT
>few|TRBD1|TRBV6-2/TRBV6-3|TRBJ1-1
CASSVGQGSAEAFF
TGTGCCAGCAGTGTCGGACAGGGGTCGGCTGAAGCTTTCTTT
>.|TRBD1|TRBV6-5|TRBJ1-6
CASSYTGDSPLHF
TGTGCCAGCAGTTACACAGGGGACTCACCCCTCCACTTT
>.|.|TRBV18|TRBJ2-5
CASSAGYQETQYF
TGTGCCAGCTCAGCCGGGTACCAAGAGACCCAGTACTTC
>few|.|TRBV6-6|TRBJ1-1
CASSFGATRTEAFF
TGTGCCAGCAGTTTTGGCGCAACGCGCACTGAAGCTTTCTTT
>once|TRBD2|TRBV5-1|TRBJ2-2
CASSLGLAGTGSLGELFF
TGCGCCAGCAGCTTGGGACTAGCGGGGACCGGTTCCCTCGGGGAGCTGTTTTTT
>.|.|TRBV4-1|TRBJ1-2
CASSQLPGQFYGYTF
TGCGCCAGCAGCCAGCTCCCCGGACAGTTCTATGGCTACACCTTC
>once|TRBD2|TRBV5-4|TRBJ2-7
CASSLEGSGVYEQYF
TGTGCCAGCAGCTTGGAGGGTAGCGGGGTTTACGAGCAGTACTTC
>.|.|TRBV5-6|TRBJ1-5
CASSGFNQPQHF
TGTGCCAGCTCGGGGTTCAATCAGCCCCAGCATTTT
>.|.|TRBV2|TRBJ1-5
CASSVRDYDQPQHF
TGTGCCAGCAGTGTTAGGGACTATGATCAGCCCCAGCATTTT
>.|.|TRBV24-1|TRBJ2-2
CATSRDNPNTGELFF
TGTGCCACCAGCAGGGACAATCCGAACACCGGGGAGCTGTTTTTT
>.|.|TRBV30|TRBJ1-6
CAWSRPGHRNSPLHF
TGTGCCTGGAGCCGACCGGGACATAGGAATTCACCCCTCCACTTT
>.|.|TRBV28|TRBJ1-3
CASSLGSSSGNTIYF
TGTGCCAGCAGTTTGGGCAGTTCCTCTGGAAACACCATATATTTT
>.|.|TRBV27|TRBJ1-1
CASSLSGTANTEAFF
TGTGCCAGCAGTTTGTCCGGGACCGCGAACACTGAAGCTTTCTTT
>.|.|TRBV4-1|TRBJ1-4
CASSQGRGQSEKLFF
TGCGCCAGCAGCCAGGGGAGGGGTCAGAGTGAAAAACTGTTTTTT
>.|.|TRBV28|TRBJ1-5
CASRAWAMLYSNQPQHF
TGTGCCAGCAGGGCGTGGGCTATGCTGTATAGCAATCAGCCCCAGCATTTT
>.|.|TRBV19|TRBJ2-1
CASSMRPGEGGNEQFF
TGTGCCAGTAGTATGCGCCCCGGCGAAGGGGGCAATGAGCAGTTCTTC
>.|TRBD2|TRBV19|TRBJ2-4
CASGLGQAKNIQYF
TGTGCCAGTGGACTAGGGCAAGCCAAAAACATTCAGTACTTC
>.|.|TRBV6-5|TRBJ1-1
CASSYGAYTEAFF
TGTGCCAGCAGTTACGGGGCGTACACTGAAGCTTTCTTT
>.|TRBD1|TRBV19|TRBJ2-1
CASRKPGQGIYNEQFF
TGTGCCAGTAGGAAACCGGGACAGGGGATTTACAATGAGCAGTTCTTC
>few|.|TRBV24-1|TRBJ2-1
CATQRGSYNEQFF
TGTGCCACCCAAAGGGGCTCCTACAATGAGCAGTTCTTC
>.|TRBD2|TRBV6-2/TRBV6-3|TRBJ2-4
CASSALAGIGTKNIQYF
TGTGCCAGCAGTGCTCTAGCGGGCATCGGGACCAAAAACATTCAGTACTTC
>.|.|TRBV6-2/TRBV6-3|TRBJ1-1
CASSPGQGYTEAFF
TGTGCCAGCAGTCCCGGTCAAGGGTACACTGAAGCTTTCTTT
>.|.|TRBV7-8|TRBJ1-2
CASSLKGSLYGYTF
TGTGCCAGCAGCTTAAAGGGGAGTTTATATGGCTACACCTTC
>.|TRBD1|TRBV27|TRBJ1-1
CASSTNTGGAGAFF
TGTGCCAGCAGTACAAACACAGGGGGCGCTGGTGCTTTCTTT
>.|TRBD1|TRBV6-2/TRBV6-3|TRBJ1-6
CASSYSTGRSPLHF
TGTGCCAGCAGTTACTCGACAGGGCGTTCACCCCTCCACTTT
>.|.|TRBV28|TRBJ2-3
CASYTTLGADTQYF
TGTGCCAGCTATACCACACTAGGCGCAGATACGCAGTATTTT
>.|.|TRBV27|TRBJ1-2
CASRQEIQGDLYGYTF
TGTGCCAGCAGGCAAGAGATCCAGGGTGACCTCTATGGCTACACCTTC
>.|TRBD1|TRBV12-5|TRBJ1-6
CASGLVLSQGANSYNSPLHF
TGTGCTAGTGGTTTGGTACTTTCACAGGGGGCAAATTCCTATAATTCACCCCTCCACTTT
>few|.|TRBV30|TRBJ1-6
CAFSPTTGYNSPLHF
TGTGCCTTTTCCCCAACGACAGGCTATAATTCACCCCTCCACTTT
>few|.|TRBV30|TRBJ1-2
CAWTHRSRDIYTF
TGTGCCTGGACCCATAGGAGCAGGGATATCTACACCTTC
>.|.|TRBV27|TRBJ1-2
CASTGLKAYGYTF
TGTGCCAGCACGGGTTTAAAGGCCTATGGCTACACCTTC
>.|TRBD2|TRBV18|TRBJ2-1
CASSRGLAGVNEQFF
TGTGCCAGCTCCCGAGGACTAGCGGGAGTCAATGAGCAGTTCTTC
>few|.|TRBV7-2|TRBJ1-6
CASSLSMWASTYNSPLHF
TGTGCCAGCAGCTTAAGTATGTGGGCCAGCACCTATAATTCACCCCTCCACTTT
>few|.|TRBV7-2|TRBJ2-3
CASSSTDTQYF
TGTGCCAGCAGCTCCACAGATACGCAGTATTTT
>.|.|TRBV10-3|TRBJ2-7
CAISGWTAATEQYF
TGTGCCATCAGTGGTTGGACAGCCGCCACCGAGCAGTACTTC
>.|.|TRBV11-3|TRBJ2-5
CASSLGGRETQYF
TGTGCCAGCAGCTTAGGGGGGAGAGAGACCCAGTACTTC
>.|.|TRBV7-2|TRBJ1-2
CASSLAWGPYGYTF
TGTGCCAGCAGCTTAGCCTGGGGTCCCTATGGCTACACCTTC
>.|TRBD1|TRBV28|TRBJ2-1
CASHRGAYNEQFF
TGTGCCAGCCACAGGGGCGCCTACAATGAGCAGTTCTTC
>.|TRBD1|TRBV19|TRBJ2-5
CATRTGPGETQYF
TGTGCCACCAGGACAGGCCCTGGGGAGACCCAGTACTTC
>.|.|TRBV30|TRBJ1-1
CAWFGYMNTEAFF
TGTGCCTGGTTTGGTTACATGAACACTGAAGCTTTCTTT
>.|TRBD1|TRBV7-9|TRBJ1-2
CASSSRQGHYGYTF
TGTGCCAGCAGCTCCCGACAGGGGCACTATGGCTACACCTTC
>.|.|TRBV6-2/TRBV6-3|TRBJ1-1
CASSSGTPTEAFF
TGTGCCAGCAGTTCCGGGACACCCACTGAAGCTTTCTTT
>few|TRBD1|TRBV19|TRBJ2-2
CASMYRGFGIDAGELFF
TGTGCCAGTATGTACAGGGGATTTGGAATTGATGCCGGGGAGCTGTTTTTT
>few|.|TRBV6-5|TRBJ1-6
CASSTTSALNSPLHF
TGTGCCAGCAGCACGACAAGCGCCCTAAATTCACCCCTCCACTTT
>.|TRBD1|TRBV5-1|TRBJ2-2
CASSLEGASTGELFF
TGCGCCAGCAGCTTGGAGGGGGCTAGCACCGGGGAGCTGTTTTTT
>once|.|TRBV10-3|TRBJ1-3
CAIKESQSGNTIYF
TGTGCCATCAAAGAGTCTCAATCTGGAAACACCATATATTTT
>.|.|TRBV11-3|TRBJ2-6
CASSFSGGSGANVLTF
TGTGCCAGCAGCTTTTCTGGAGGATCTGGGGCCAACGTCCTGACTTTC
>.|.|TRBV5-1|TRBJ2-3
CASSLTTEGDTQYF
TGCGCCAGCAGCTTAACGACAGAGGGAGATACGCAGTATTTT
>.|.|TRBV19|TRBJ2-7
CASSLGRGSSYEQYF
TGTGCCAGTAGTTTGGGCAGGGGAAGCTCCTACGAGCAGTACTTC
>few|.|TRBV7-3|TRBJ1-5
CASSLTGDQPQHF
TGTGCCAGCAGCTTGACCGGGGATCAGCCCCAGCATTTT
>.|TRBD1|TRBV18|TRBJ1-5
CASSPGQGGNQPQHF
TGTGCCAGCTCACCGGGACAGGGGGGCAATCAGCCCCAGCATTTT
>.|TRBD2|TRBV19|TRBJ2-7
CASSFALGTSGSSYEQYF
TGTGCCAGTAGTTTCGCCCTCGGGACTAGCGGGAGTTCCTACGAGCAGTACTTC
>.|.|TRBV6-5|TRBJ1-3
CASSYPGISRGNTIYF
TGTGCCAGCAGTTACCCCGGGATTTCGCGAGGAAACACCATATATTTT
>.|.|TRBV2|TRBJ1-1
CASSDSLAALAFF
TGTGCCAGCAGTGATTCCCTTGCCGCCCTTGCTTTCTTT
>once|.|TRBV19|TRBJ2-2
CASSTTNPGELFF
TGTGCCAGTAGTACGACGAATCCCGGGGAGCTGTTTTTT